This is a list of T cell receptor beta chains from one sample in a study of OX40 agonist ivuxolimab in advanced cancers. Using immunoSEQ multiplex PCR, the repertoire was profiled, and TCRdb retains in-frame clones only, with some absent. In the table there are more than 13,000 clones, more than 75% of which are singletons. The sequencing used CD4+ or CD8+ T cells sorted from blood, collected in a trial of the OX40 agonist ivuxolimab. These receptors originate from an adult with an advanced solid tumor such as melanoma, head and neck, liver or kidney cancer. Each CDR3 is given with its conserved first and last residue. D genes are given only for firm matches. Clone size appears in some rows only: once, few, many, or a class for an expanded clone.

>NA|NA|TRBJ2-1|TRBV5-1
CASSFGDADEQFF
TGCGCCAGCAGCTTTGGAGACGCCGATGAGCAGTTCTTC
>NA|NA|TRBJ1-2|TRBV6-6
CASSYVQGRTF
TGTGCCAGCAGTTACGTTCAAGGGCGTACCTTC
>NA|NA|TRBJ1-3|TRBV18
CASSPSTGNTIYF
TGTGCCAGCTCACCGTCGACTGGAAACACCATATATTTT
>once|NA|TRBJ1-5|TRBV6-1
CARGSQPQHF
TGTGCCAGAGGGTCTCAGCCCCAGCATTTT
>NA|NA|TRBJ1-1|TRBV4-3
CASSQERFLDTEAFF
TGCGCCAGCAGCCAGGAAAGGTTTTTGGACACTGAAGCTTTCTTT
>few|TRBD1|TRBJ1-6|TRBV28
CASSYGTDNSPLHF
TGTGCCAGCAGCTACGGGACAGATAATTCACCCCTCCACTTT
>NA|NA|TRBJ2-7|TRBV7-2
CASSLSLRGPYEQYF
TGTGCCAGCAGCTTATCCCTCCGGGGCCCTTACGAGCAGTACTTC
>NA|NA|TRBJ2-7|TRBV29-1
CSVVRGTDLIYF
TGCAGCGTTGTTCGGGGAACAGACCTCATTTACTTC
>NA|NA|TRBJ2-5|TRBV18
CASSPDSFQETQYF
TGTGCCAGCTCACCAGACAGCTTCCAAGAGACCCAGTACTTC
>NA|NA|TRBJ1-1|TRBV6-1
CAISEETPNTEAFF
TGTGCCATCAGTGAGGAGACTCCGAACACTGAAGCTTTCTTT